The present TCR beta chain was sequenced within a study of CD8+CD57+ T cells in acquired aplastic anemia. Across the whole study: Yields of DNA that came from sorted CD4+ and CD8+ cells averaged roughly 3.2 ug.

The ends lost 5 bases at V and 1 base at J; junction bases unmatched: 0. The CDR3 loop spans 12 amino acids. Germline assignment: CDR1 DFQATT and CDR2 SNEGSKA (reference sequence). For CDR3 and TCR beta VDJ profiling, genomic DNA was the template used. TCRdb processed the reads anew with MiXCR; each CDR3 protein has one entry. The table includes fewer than 200,000 distinct CDR3 sequences, 55% to 80% detected once. The chain recombines TRBV20-1 with TRBJ2-3, with 7 bases matching TRBD2. The sample consisted of sorted CD4+, CD8+, or CD8+CD57+ T cells (not recorded which) from PBMCs. The clonotype originates from a human donor in good health. CDR3 residues: CSAGGGTDTQYF. CDR3 DNA: TGCAGTGCTGGGGGGGGCACAGATACGCAGTATTTT.